This TCR beta chain is from a study of blood T cell repertoires in COVID-19. Sequencing used immunoSEQ multiplex PCR; TCRdb keeps in-frame clones, though not all of them. The table shows over 110,000 clones, with approximately 90% occurring only once. The V gene's germline CDR1 is SGHTS and CDR2 YDEGEE. The ends were cut back, 4 bases at V and 4 bases at J, with 14 bases in the middle. The CDR3 consists of 15 residues. This rearrangement joins TRBV5-8 to TRBJ1-4; D is uncertain. The sequenced sample was peripheral blood. This sequence originates from a human donor in a cohort sampled during active COVID-19. CDR3: CASSLGRVDNEKLFF. The CDR3 DNA follows: TGTGCCAGCAGCCTTGGCCGGGTCGATAATGAAAAACTGTTTTTT.